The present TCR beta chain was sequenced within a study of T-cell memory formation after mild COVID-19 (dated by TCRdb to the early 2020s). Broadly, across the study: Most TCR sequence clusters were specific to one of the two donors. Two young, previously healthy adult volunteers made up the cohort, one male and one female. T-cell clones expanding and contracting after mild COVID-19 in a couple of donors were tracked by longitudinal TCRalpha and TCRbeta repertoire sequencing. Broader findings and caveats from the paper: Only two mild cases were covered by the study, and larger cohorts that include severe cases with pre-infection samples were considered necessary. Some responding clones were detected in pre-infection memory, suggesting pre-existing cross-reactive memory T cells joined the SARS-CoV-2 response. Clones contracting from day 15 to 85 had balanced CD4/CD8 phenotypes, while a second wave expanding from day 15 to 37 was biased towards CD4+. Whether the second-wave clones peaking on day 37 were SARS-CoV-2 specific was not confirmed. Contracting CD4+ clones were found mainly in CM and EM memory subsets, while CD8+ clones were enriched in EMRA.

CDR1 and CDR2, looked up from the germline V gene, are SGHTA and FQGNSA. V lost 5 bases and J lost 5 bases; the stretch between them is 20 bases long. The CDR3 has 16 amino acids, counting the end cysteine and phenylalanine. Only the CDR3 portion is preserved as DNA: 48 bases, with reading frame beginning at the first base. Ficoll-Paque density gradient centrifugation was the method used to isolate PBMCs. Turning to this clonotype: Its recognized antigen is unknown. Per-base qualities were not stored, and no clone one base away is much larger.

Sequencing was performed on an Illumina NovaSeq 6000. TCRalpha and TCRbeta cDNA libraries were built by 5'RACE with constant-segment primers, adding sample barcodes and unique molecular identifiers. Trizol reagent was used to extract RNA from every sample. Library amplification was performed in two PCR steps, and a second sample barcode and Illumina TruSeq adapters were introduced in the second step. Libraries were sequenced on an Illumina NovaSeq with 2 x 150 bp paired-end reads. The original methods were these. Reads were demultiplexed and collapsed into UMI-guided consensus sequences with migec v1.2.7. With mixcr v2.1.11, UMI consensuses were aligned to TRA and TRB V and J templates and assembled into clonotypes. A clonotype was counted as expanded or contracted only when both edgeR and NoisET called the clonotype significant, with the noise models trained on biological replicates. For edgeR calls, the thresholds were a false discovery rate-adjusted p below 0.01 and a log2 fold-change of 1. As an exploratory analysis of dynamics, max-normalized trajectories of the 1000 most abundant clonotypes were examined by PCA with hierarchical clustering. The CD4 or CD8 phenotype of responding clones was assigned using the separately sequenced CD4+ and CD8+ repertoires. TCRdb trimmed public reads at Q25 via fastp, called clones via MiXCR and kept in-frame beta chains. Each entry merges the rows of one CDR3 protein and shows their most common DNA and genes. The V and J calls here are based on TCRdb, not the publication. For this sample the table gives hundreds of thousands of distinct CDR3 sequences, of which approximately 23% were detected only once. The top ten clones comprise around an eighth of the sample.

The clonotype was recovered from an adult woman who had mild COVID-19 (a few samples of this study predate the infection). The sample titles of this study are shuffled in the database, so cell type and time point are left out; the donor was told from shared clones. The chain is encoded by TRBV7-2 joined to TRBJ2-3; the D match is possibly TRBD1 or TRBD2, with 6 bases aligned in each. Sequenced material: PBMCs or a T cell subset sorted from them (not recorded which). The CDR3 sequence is CASSPQGLAIRDTQYF. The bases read TGTGCCAGCAGCCCCCAGGGGCTAGCGATTCGAGATACGCAGTATTTT.